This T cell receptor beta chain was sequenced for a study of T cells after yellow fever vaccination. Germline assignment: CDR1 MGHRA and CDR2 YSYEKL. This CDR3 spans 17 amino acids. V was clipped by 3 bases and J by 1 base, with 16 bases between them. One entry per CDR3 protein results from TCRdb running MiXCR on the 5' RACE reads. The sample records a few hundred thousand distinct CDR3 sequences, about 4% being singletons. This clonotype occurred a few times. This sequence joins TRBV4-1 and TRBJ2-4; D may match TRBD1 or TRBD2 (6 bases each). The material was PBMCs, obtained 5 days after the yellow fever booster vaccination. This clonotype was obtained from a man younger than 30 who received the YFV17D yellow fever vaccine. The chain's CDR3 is CASSQGQGGMAKNIQYF. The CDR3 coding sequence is TGCGCCAGCAGCCAGGGCCAAGGGGGGATGGCCAAAAACATTCAGTACTTC.